This record looks at one TCR beta chain sequence and its context. What this receptor recognizes is not known. No qualities accompany the bases; no much larger clone lies one base away. The library was generated by the immunoSEQ multiplex PCR assay. Held by TCRdb, this immuneACCESS table contains in-frame sequences only and omits some clones. Under half of the omission traces to an unresolved V gene where checked; the cause of the rest is unknown. Recorded for this sample are about 59,000 clones; approximately 82% of them occurred a single time. The top ten constitute roughly 6.7% of the sample. The study evaluated CTLA-4 blockade (ipilimumab) given together with focal radiation therapy in patients who had chemo-refractory metastatic non-small-cell lung cancer. CDR1 and CDR2 are read off the germline V gene as MGHRA and YSYEKL. Including cysteine and phenylalanine, the CDR3 has 12 amino acids. Just CDR3 DNA is preserved here, 36 bases in frame from base 1. Deletion took 11 bases off V and 2 bases off J, with a span of 12 bases between the germline ends.

The data stem from a study of radiotherapy plus CTLA-4 blockade in lung cancer listed by TCRdb under 2018. Study-level background: Objective responses occurred in more than 15% of enrolled patients, and just over 30% achieved disease control. What the work shows at the level of the full study, not this receptor alone: After treatment with radiotherapy and ipilimumab, TCR clones that originated in tumors expanded in peripheral blood. Early dynamic changes in blood T cell clones, together with increased serum interferon-beta after radiation, were reported as the strongest predictors of response.

The chain is encoded by TRBV4-1 joined to TRBJ1-1, with no D gene named confidently. The receptor was derived from a human donor with non-small cell lung cancer whose response to radiotherapy plus ipilimumab could not be evaluated. The sequenced sample was peripheral blood, obtained from a patient treated with radiotherapy plus ipilimumab. The nucleotides are TGCGCCTCGGCCGGGGTTAACACTGAAGCTTTCTTT. This translates into CASAGVNTEAFF.